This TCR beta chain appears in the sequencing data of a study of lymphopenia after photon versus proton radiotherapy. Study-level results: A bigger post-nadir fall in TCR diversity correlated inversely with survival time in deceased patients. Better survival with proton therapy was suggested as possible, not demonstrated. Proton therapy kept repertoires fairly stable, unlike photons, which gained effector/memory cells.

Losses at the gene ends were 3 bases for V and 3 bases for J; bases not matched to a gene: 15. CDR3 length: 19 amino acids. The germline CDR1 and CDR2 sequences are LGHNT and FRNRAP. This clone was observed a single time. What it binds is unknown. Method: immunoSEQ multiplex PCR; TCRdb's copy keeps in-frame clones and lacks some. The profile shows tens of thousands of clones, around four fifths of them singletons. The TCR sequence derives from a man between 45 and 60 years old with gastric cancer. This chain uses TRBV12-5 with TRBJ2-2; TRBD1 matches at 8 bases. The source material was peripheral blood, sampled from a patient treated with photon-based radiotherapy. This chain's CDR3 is CASGLYLTLLTGDTGELFF. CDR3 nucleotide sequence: TGTGCTAGTGGTTTATACCTTACTCTCCTGACAGGGGACACCGGGGAGCTGTTTTTT.